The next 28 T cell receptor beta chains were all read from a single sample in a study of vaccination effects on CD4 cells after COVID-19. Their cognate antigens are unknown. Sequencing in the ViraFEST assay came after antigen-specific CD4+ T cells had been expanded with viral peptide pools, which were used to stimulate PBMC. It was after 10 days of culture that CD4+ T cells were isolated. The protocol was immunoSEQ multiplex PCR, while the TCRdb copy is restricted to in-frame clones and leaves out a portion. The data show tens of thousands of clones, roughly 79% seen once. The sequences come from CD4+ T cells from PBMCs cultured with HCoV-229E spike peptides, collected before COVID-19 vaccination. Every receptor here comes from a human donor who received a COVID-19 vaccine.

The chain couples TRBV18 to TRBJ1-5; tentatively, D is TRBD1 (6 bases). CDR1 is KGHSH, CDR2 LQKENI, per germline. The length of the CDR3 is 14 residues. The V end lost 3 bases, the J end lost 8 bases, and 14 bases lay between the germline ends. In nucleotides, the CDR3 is TGTGCCAGCTCACCCAACAGGGACCTGGAGCCCCAGCATTTT. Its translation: CASSPNRDLEPQHF.

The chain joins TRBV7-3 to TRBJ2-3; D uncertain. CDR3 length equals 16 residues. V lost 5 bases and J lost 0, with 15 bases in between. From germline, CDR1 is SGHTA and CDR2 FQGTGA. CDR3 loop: CASSLGHQTSTDTQYF. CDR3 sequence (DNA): TGTGCCAGCAGCCTGGGTCATCAAACTAGCACAGATACGCAGTATTTT.

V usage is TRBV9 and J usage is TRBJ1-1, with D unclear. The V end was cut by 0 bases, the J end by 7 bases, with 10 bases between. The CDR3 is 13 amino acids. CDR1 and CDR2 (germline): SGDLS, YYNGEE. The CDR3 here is CASSVEPRGEAFF. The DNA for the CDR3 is TGTGCCAGCAGCGTAGAACCCCGCGGTGAAGCTTTCTTT.

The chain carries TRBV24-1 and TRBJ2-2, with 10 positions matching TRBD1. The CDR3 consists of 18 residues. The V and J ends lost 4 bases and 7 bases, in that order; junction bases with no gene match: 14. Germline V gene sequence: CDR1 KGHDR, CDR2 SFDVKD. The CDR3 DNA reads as TGTGCCACCAGTGAGCCCACCGGGACAGGGGAAGTCAGCGGGGAGCTGTTTTTT. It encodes CATSEPTGTGEVSGELFF.

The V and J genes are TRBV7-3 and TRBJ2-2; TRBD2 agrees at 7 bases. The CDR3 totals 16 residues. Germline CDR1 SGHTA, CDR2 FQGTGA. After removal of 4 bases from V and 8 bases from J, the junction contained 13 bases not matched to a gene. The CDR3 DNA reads TGTGCCAGCAGCTCAGCACCTGGGGGGGGAAGAGGGGAGCTGTTTTTT. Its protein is CASSSAPGGGRGELFF.

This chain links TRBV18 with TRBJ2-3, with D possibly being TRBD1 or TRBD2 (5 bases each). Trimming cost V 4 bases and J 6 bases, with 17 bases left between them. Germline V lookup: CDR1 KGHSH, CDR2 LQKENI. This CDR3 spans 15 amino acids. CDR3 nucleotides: TGTGCCAGCTCACGGGACCGAGGAGAGTACGATACGCAGTATTTT. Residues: CASSRDRGEYDTQYF.

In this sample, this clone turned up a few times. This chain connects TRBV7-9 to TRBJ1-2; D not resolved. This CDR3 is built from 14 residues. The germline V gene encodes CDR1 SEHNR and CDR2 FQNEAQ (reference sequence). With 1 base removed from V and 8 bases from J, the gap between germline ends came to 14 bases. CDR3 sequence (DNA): TGTGCCAGCAGCTTAGACCCGGGAGGGAGAGGCTACACCTTC. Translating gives CASSLDPGGRGYTF.

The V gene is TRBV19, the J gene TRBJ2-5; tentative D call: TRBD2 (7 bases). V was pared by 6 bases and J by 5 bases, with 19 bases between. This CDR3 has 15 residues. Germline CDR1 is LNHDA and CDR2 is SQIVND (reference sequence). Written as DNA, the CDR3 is TGTGCCAGTAGCTCATTTGTCGGGGGGCAGGAGACCCAGTACTTC. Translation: CASSSFVGGQETQYF.

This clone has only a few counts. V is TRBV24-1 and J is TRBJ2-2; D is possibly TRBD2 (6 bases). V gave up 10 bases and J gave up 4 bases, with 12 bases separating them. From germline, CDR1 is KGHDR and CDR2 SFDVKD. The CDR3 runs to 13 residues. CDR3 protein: CATRDSTTGELFF. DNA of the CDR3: TGTGCCACTAGGGACTCAACCACCGGGGAGCTGTTTTTT.

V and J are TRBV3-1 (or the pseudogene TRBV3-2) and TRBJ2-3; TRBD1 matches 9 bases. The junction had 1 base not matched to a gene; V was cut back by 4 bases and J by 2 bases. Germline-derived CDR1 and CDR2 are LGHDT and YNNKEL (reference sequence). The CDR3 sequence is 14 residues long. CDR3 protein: CASSRQGVTDTQYF. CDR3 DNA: TGTGCCAGCAGCCGACAGGGGGTCACAGATACGCAGTATTTT.

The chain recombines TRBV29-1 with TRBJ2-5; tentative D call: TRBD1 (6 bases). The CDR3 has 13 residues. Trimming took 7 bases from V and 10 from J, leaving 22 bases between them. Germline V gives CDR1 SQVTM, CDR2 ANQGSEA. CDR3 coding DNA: TGCAGCGCCCATCCGACAGGCGCACCTGTCCAGTACTTC. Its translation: CSAHPTGAPVQYF.

CDR3 amino acids: CASSPKGLRTGANVLTF. The CDR3 coding sequence is TGTGCCAGCTCACCAAAGGGTTTACGTACTGGGGCCAACGTCCTGACTTTC. The chain links TRBV18 to TRBJ2-6; D gene unclear. The V end lost 2 bases, the J end lost 2 bases, and 13 bases lay between the germline ends. CDR1 is KGHSH, CDR2 LQKENI, per germline. The CDR3 totals 17 residues.

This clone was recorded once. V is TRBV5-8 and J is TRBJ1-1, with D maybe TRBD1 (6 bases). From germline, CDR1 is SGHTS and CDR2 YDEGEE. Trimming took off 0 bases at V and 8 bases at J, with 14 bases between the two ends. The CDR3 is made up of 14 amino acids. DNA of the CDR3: TGTGCCAGCAGCTTGGCGGGCGGGGGCGAGGAAGCTTTCTTT. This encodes CASSLAGGGEEAFF.

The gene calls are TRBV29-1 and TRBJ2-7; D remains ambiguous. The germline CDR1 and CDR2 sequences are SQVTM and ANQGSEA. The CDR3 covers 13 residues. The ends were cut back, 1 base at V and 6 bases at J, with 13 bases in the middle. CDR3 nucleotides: TGCAGCGTTGAAGTGGGGTCGATGGGCGAGCAGTACGTC. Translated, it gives CSVEVGSMGEQYV.

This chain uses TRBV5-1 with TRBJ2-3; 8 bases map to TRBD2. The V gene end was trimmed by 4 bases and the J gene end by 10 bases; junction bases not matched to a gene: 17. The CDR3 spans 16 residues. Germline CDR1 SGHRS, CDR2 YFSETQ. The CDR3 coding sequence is TGCGCCAGCAGCGCGGTAGCGGGGCGATCTTCTGGGGCGCAGTATTTT. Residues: CASSAVAGRSSGAQYF.

The CDR3 bases are TGTGCCAGCATTGGACTCCGGTTAGCCAAAAACATTCAGTACTTC. This codes for CASIGLRLAKNIQYF. The chain carries TRBV2 and TRBJ2-4; D is possibly TRBD2 (5 bases). The V and J ends lost 7 bases and 0 bases respectively, with 13 bases between them. The CDR3 extends over 15 amino acids. Germline V gene data show CDR1 as SNHLY and CDR2 as FYNNEI.

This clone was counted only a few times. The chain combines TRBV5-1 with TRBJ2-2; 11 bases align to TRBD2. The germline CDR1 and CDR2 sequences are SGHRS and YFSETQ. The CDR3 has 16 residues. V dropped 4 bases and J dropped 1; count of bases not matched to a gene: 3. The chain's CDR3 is CASSVLAGGNTGELFF. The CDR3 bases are TGCGCCAGCAGCGTGCTAGCGGGGGGGAACACCGGGGAGCTGTTTTTT.

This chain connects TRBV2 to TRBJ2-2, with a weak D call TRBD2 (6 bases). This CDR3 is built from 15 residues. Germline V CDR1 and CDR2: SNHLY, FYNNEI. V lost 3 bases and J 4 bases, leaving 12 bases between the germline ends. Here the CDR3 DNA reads TGTGCCAGCAGTGATTTCGGGAGATCCACCGGGGAGCTGTTTTTT. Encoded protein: CASSDFGRSTGELFF.

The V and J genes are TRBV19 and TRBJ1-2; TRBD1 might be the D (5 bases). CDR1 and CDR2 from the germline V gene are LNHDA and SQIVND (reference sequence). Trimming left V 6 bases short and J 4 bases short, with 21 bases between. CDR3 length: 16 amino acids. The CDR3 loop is CASSKRGQPRGYGYTF. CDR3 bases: TGTGCCAGTAGCAAACGGGGCCAACCTAGGGGCTATGGCTACACCTTC.

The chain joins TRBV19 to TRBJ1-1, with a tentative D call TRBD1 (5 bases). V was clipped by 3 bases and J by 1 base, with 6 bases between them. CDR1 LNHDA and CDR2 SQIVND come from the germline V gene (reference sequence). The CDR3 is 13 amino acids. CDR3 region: CASSIQGNTEAFF. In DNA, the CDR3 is TGTGCCAGTAGTATCCAGGGGAACACTGAAGCTTTCTTT.

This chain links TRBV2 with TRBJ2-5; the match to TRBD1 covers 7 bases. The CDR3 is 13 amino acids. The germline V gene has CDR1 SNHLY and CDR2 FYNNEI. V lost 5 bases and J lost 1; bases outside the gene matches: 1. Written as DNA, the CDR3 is TGTGCCAGCAGTCGGGACAGCCAAGAGACCCAGTACTTC. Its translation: CASSRDSQETQYF.

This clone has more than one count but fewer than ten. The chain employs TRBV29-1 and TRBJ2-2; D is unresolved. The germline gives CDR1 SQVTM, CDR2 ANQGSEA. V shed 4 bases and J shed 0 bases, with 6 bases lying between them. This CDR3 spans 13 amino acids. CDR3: CSVAETNTGELFF. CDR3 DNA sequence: TGCAGCGTTGCAGAAACGAACACCGGGGAGCTGTTTTTT.

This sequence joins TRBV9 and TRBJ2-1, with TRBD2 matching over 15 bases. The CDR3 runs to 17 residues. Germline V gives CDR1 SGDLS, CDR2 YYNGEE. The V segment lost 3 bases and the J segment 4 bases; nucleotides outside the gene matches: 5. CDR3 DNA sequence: TGTGCCAGCAGCGACGGGACTAGCGGGGGGAAATACAATGAGCAGTTCTTC. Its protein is CASSDGTSGGKYNEQFF.

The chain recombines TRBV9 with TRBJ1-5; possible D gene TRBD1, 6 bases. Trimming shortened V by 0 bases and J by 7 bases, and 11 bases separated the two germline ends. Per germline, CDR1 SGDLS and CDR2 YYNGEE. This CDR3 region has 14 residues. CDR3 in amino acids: CASSVGGADQPQHF. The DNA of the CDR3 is TGTGCCAGCAGCGTAGGGGGGGCAGACCAGCCCCAGCATTTT.

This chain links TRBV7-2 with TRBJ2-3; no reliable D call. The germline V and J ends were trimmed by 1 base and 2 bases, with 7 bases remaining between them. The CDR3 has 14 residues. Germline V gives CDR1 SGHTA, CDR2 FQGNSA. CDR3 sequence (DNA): TGTGCCAGCAGCTTAGGAGACACCACAGATACGCAGTATTTT. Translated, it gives CASSLGDTTDTQYF.

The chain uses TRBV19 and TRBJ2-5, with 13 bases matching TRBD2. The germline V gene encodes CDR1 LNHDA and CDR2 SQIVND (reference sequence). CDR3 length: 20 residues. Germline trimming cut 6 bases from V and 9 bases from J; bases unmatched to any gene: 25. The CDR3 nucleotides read TGTGCCAGTAGGCAGGCCCGCGGACTAGCGGGGGACCACTACCAACCTGCCCAGTACTTC. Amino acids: CASRQARGLAGDHYQPAQYF.

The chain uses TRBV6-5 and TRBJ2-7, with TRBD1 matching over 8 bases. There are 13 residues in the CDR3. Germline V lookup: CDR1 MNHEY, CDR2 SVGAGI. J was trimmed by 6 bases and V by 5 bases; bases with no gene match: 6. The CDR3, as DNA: TGTGCCAGCAGTCAGGACAGGGCGCGCGAGCAGTACGTC. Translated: CASSQDRAREQYV.

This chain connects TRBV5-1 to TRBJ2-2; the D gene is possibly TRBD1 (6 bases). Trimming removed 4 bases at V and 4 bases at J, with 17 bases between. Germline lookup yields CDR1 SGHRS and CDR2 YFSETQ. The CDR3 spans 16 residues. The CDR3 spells CASSPGQSYLTGELFF. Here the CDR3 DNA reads TGCGCCAGCAGCCCAGGACAGTCTTATCTCACCGGGGAGCTGTTTTTT.